Listed below are T cell receptor beta chains from one sample, sequenced in a study of blood T cell repertoires in COVID-19. Generated by immunoSEQ multiplex PCR, the TCRdb table keeps only in-frame clones and is missing some. The sample has 200,000 to 250,000 clones, 85% to 90% seen once. Sample: PBMCs or T cells enriched from blood (not recorded which). The receptors were gathered from a woman aged 45-59 years with acute COVID-19. The CDR3 runs from the conserved cysteine through the conserved F or W. The D gene is left open where the match is weak. Clone size is given for some rows only: seen once, a few or many times, or a class if the clone is expanded.

CDR3nt: TGTGCCAGCAGCTGGACTAGTTACAATGAGCAGTTCTTC
CDR3aa: CASSWTSYNEQFF
j_gene: TRBJ2-1
d_gene: TRBD2
v_gene: TRBV2
abundance: NA

CDR3nt: TGTGCCAGCAGCCAGACAAGCACCGGGGAGCTGTTTTTT
CDR3aa: CASSQTSTGELFF
j_gene: TRBJ2-2
d_gene: NA
v_gene: TRBV7-9
abundance: NA

CDR3nt: TGTGCCAGCAGCCAAGAGAGAGTAGTTTCTGAAGCTTTCTTT
CDR3aa: CASSQERVVSEAFF
j_gene: TRBJ1-1
d_gene: NA
v_gene: TRBV3-1/TRBV3-2
abundance: few

CDR3nt: TGCGCCAGCAGCCCCGGGACAGGATTATTAAAAGATACGCAGTATTTT
CDR3aa: CASSPGTGLLKDTQYF
j_gene: TRBJ2-3
d_gene: TRBD1
v_gene: TRBV5-1
abundance: NA

CDR3nt: TGTGCCAGCAGCCGGCCGACTAGCGGGAGAAGTGAGCAGTTCTTC
CDR3aa: CASSRPTSGRSEQFF
j_gene: TRBJ2-1
d_gene: TRBD2
v_gene: TRBV3-1/TRBV3-2
abundance: once

CDR3nt: TGTGCCAGCATCCCCCTCGGGACTGCTAATTCACCCCTCCACTTT
CDR3aa: CASIPLGTANSPLHF
j_gene: TRBJ1-6
d_gene: NA
v_gene: TRBV7-9
abundance: few

CDR3nt: TGTGCCAGCAGCCCAGGAGGACTCCGGTCTGGAAACACCATATATTTT
CDR3aa: CASSPGGLRSGNTIYF
j_gene: TRBJ1-3
d_gene: NA
v_gene: TRBV28
abundance: NA

CDR3nt: TGCGCCAGCAGCTCTGGACAGACCACTGAAGCTTTCTTT
CDR3aa: CASSSGQTTEAFF
j_gene: TRBJ1-1
d_gene: NA
v_gene: TRBV5-1
abundance: NA

CDR3nt: TGTGCCAGCAGTTTAGAGGGAGGGGGGACGTTTAAGCCCCAGCATTTT
CDR3aa: CASSLEGGGTFKPQHF
j_gene: TRBJ1-5
d_gene: NA
v_gene: TRBV27
abundance: NA

CDR3nt: TGTGCCAGCAGTCCTGGGGCGACAGGTTCCGAGTACTTC
CDR3aa: CASSPGATGSEYF
j_gene: TRBJ2-7
d_gene: NA
v_gene: TRBV12-3/TRBV12-4
abundance: NA

CDR3nt: TGTGCCAGCAGCAACTCCATGAGCTCCTACAATGAGCAGTTCTTC
CDR3aa: CASSNSMSSYNEQFF
j_gene: TRBJ2-1
d_gene: NA
v_gene: TRBV5-5
abundance: once

CDR3nt: TGCGCCAGCAGTCATCCCCCCGGGACACGGGAAAGGAGGTTTTTT
CDR3aa: CASSHPPGTRERRFF
j_gene: TRBJ1-4
d_gene: NA
v_gene: TRBV23-1
abundance: NA

CDR3nt: TGTGCCAGCAATAACAGAAACACAGATACGCAGTATTTT
CDR3aa: CASNNRNTDTQYF
j_gene: TRBJ2-3
d_gene: NA
v_gene: TRBV12-3/TRBV12-4
abundance: NA

CDR3nt: TGTGCCAGCAGCCGGGACAGGGATAGGTATCAGCCCCAGCATTTT
CDR3aa: CASSRDRDRYQPQHF
j_gene: TRBJ1-5
d_gene: TRBD1
v_gene: TRBV7-9
abundance: NA

CDR3nt: TGTGCCAGCAGTTTACGGCAGAGGAGTGTTGAGCAGTTCTTC
CDR3aa: CASSLRQRSVEQFF
j_gene: TRBJ2-1
d_gene: NA
v_gene: TRBV27
abundance: NA

CDR3nt: TGTGCCAGCAGCGGACGGGCCGGGCGGGGCGAGCAGTACTTC
CDR3aa: CASSGRAGRGEQYF
j_gene: TRBJ2-7
d_gene: NA
v_gene: TRBV9
abundance: NA

CDR3nt: TGCGCCAGCAGCTTTAGCGGGAGGGGGACCTACGAGCAGTACTTC
CDR3aa: CASSFSGRGTYEQYF
j_gene: TRBJ2-7
d_gene: TRBD2
v_gene: TRBV5-1
abundance: NA

CDR3nt: TGTGCCAGCAGCTTGACAGGGGGCACTGAAGCTTTCTTT
CDR3aa: CASSLTGGTEAFF
j_gene: TRBJ1-1
d_gene: TRBD1
v_gene: TRBV7-3
abundance: NA

CDR3nt: TGTGCCAGCAGCTTTCGGGGACAGGGGAATTCACCCCTCCACTTT
CDR3aa: CASSFRGQGNSPLHF
j_gene: TRBJ1-6
d_gene: TRBD1
v_gene: TRBV7-9
abundance: NA

CDR3nt: TGTGCCTGGAGTGTACCCCGGGCGGGGGTAAACACTGAAGCTTTCTTT
CDR3aa: CAWSVPRAGVNTEAFF
j_gene: TRBJ1-1
d_gene: NA
v_gene: TRBV30
abundance: NA

CDR3nt: TGCGCCAGCAAACTGGCACAAGGCGGGAGTGATACGCAGTATTTT
CDR3aa: CASKLAQGGSDTQYF
j_gene: TRBJ2-3
d_gene: TRBD2
v_gene: TRBV5-1
abundance: few

CDR3nt: TGTGCCAGCAGTCGCCAGGGAGGCCACTATGGCTACACCTTC
CDR3aa: CASSRQGGHYGYTF
j_gene: TRBJ1-2
d_gene: NA
v_gene: TRBV28
abundance: NA